The TCR beta chain described here comes from a study of control samples from healthy donors and cancer patients. Clones were sequenced by immunoSEQ multiplex PCR, and TCRdb holds only the in-frame ones, with some missing. The top ten clones hold 19% of a sample with more than 100,000 clones, around 89% of them seen once. Germline V gives CDR1 MNHEY, CDR2 SVGAGI. The V gene end was trimmed by 5 bases and the J gene end by 6 bases; junction bases not matched to a gene: 4. The length of the CDR3 is 12 residues. Only one count was recorded for this clone. The chain combines TRBV6-5 with TRBJ2-7, with 7 nucleotides matching TRBD1. This receptor was taken from a man in his 60s with lung cancer. Sequenced: PBMCs. CDR3 nucleotide sequence: TGTGCCAGCAGTAGGGACAGTGGCGAGCAGTACTTC. As protein: CASSRDSGEQYF.